This T cell receptor beta chain was retrieved from a study of blood T cell repertoires in COVID-19. Study background: T cells, B-cell-depleted T cells, or PBMCs provided the cDNA or gDNA that served as material.

Germline V gene data show CDR1 as MNHEY and CDR2 as SVGEGT. Trimming pared 2 bases from V and 6 bases from J, leaving 26 bases between. The CDR3 sequence is 18 residues long. Only in-frame clones appear in the TCRdb table, and some are missing; sequencing was by immunoSEQ multiplex PCR. Of about 310,000 clones listed, roughly 90% are singletons. The sequence was obtained from a woman aged 40 to 50 who had recovered from COVID-19. The gene calls are TRBV6-2 or TRBV6-3 and TRBJ2-7, with a tentative D call TRBD1 (6 bases). The sample consisted of PBMCs or T cells enriched from blood (not recorded which). The CDR3 reads CASSYPRAGDISSAEQYF. CDR3 DNA: TGTGCCAGCAGTTACCCTAGAGCAGGGGATATTAGCTCCGCCGAGCAGTACTTC.